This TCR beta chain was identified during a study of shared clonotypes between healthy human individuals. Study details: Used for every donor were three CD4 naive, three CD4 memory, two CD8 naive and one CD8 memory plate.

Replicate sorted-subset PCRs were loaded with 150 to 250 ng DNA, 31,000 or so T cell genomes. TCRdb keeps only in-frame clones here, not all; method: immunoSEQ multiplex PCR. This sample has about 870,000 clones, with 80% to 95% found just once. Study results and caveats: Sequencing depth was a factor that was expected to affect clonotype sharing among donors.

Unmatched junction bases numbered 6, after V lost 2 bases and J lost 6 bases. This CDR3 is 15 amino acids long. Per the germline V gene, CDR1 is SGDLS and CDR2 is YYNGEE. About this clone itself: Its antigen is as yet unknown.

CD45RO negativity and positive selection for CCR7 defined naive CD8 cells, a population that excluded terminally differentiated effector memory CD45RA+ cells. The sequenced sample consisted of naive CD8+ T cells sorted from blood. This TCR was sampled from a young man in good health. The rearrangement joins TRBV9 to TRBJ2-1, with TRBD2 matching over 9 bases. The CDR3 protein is CASSVTGTSFNEQFF. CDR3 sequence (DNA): TGTGCCAGCAGCGTCACCGGGACTAGCTTCAATGAGCAGTTCTTC.